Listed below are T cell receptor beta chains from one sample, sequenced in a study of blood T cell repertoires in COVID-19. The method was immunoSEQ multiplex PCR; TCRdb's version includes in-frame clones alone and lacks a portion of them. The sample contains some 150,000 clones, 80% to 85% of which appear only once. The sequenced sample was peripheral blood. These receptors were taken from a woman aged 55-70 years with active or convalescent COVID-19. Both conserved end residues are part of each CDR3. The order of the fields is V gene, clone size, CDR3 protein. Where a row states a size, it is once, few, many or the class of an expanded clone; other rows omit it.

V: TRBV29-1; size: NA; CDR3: CSVSGGGITDTQYF
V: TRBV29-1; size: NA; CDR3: CSVERGRNLDYNEQFF
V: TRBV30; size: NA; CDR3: CAWRGLKKHEQYF
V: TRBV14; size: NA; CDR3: CASSPGSRLTGANVLTF
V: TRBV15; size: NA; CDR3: CATSRGSGGYGYTF
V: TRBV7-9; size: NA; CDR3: CASTSGQGFQPQHF
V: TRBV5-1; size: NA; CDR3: CASSLVGIATEAFF
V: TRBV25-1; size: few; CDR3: CASSGGGQGVSEQYF
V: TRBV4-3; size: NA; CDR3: CASSQRLAGGPRAETQYF
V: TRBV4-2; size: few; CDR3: CASSQEDRVGAEAFF
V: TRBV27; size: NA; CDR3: CASSLTGQPPGNTIYF
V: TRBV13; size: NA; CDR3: CASSLRGSRYEQYF
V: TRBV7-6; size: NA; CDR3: CASSLSANEKLFF
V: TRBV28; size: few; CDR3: CASNSGGNEKLFF
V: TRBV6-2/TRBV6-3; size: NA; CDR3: CASTPGLAGAGAKNIQYF
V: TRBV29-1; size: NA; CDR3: CSSKGLAAVDTQYF
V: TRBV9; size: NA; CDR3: CASSVVGSGNEQFF
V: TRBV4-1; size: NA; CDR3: CASSPLVRGRNYNEQFF
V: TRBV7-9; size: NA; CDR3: CASSSPGQGYEQYF
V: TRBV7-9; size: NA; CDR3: CASSLDRTFEKLFF
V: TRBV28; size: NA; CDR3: CASSPQGLAGTYEQYF
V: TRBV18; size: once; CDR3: CASSPPGRNTEAFF
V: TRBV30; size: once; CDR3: CAWIAGGANTEAFF
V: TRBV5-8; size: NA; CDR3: CASSLWQDSYNEQFF
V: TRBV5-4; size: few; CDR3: CASSLVGRNGYTF
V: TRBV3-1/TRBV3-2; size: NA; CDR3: CASSRRGTDEQFF
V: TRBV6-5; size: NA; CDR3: CASSLTGMAEAFF